The 30 T cell receptor beta chains listed next were all sequenced from one sample in a study of T cells in Graves' hyperthyroidism and ophthalmopathy (dated by TCRdb to the late 2010s). The method behind the library was multiplex PCR. Sequencer: Illumina HiSeq 2000. TCR beta CDR3 regions were amplified from RNA transcripts. The first round of RT-PCR for the TCR CDR3 was performed with the HTBI primer set and the Qiagen OneStep RT-PCR kit. The public reads were reanalyzed by TCRdb: fastp trimming at Q25, MiXCR alignment, in-frame beta chains only. When rows share a CDR3 protein, they turn into one entry using the most common DNA and genes. The sample table lists some 620,000 distinct CDR3 sequences, under 20% of them with a count of one. The ten most abundant clones make up approximately 3.8% of the sample. Sequencing used blood. These receptors all come from a woman aged 25-40 years with Graves' hyperthyroidism.

V and J are TRBV24-1 and TRBJ2-1; 7 bases match TRBD1. Unmatched junction bases numbered 6, after V lost 4 bases and J lost 7 bases. CDR3 length equals 14 residues. The germline CDR1 and CDR2 sequences are KGHDR and SFDVKD. The DNA for the CDR3 is TGTGCCACCAGTGACACCACAGGGGTAAATGAGCAGTTCTTC. Amino acid sequence: CATSDTTGVNEQFF.

This clonotype showed up many times. The rearrangement uses TRBV6-5 and TRBJ1-1; D gene ambiguous. The V and J ends lost 0 bases and 3 bases respectively, with 2 bases between them. The CDR3 length is 12 residues. Per the germline V gene, CDR1 is MNHEY and CDR2 is SVGAGI. The CDR3 DNA reads TGTGCCAGCAGTTACTCGGACACTGAAGCTTTCTTT. It encodes CASSYSDTEAFF.

This chain joins TRBV20-1 and TRBJ1-6; TRBD1 aligns across 7 bases. Trimming took 7 bases from V and 9 from J; bases not matched to a gene: 27. This CDR3 contains 19 residues. CDR1 is DFQATT, CDR2 SNEGSKA, per germline (reference sequence). The CDR3 is CSVSPLWDSTEPMGSPLHF. For the CDR3, the DNA is TGCAGTGTTTCCCCCTTGTGGGACAGCACCGAACCTATGGGTTCACCCCTCCACTTT.

This chain joins TRBV24-1 and TRBJ2-1; TRBD2 matches at 7 bases. Germline V gives CDR1 KGHDR, CDR2 SFDVKD. J was trimmed by 4 bases and V by 3 bases; bases with no gene match: 11. The CDR3 runs to 17 residues. The CDR3 here is CATSDPARRERYNEQFF. The CDR3 DNA reads as TGTGCCACCAGTGATCCCGCCCGGCGGGAGAGGTACAATGAGCAGTTCTTC.

In its sample, this clonotype was seen many times. This chain uses TRBV28 with TRBJ2-1; the D call may be TRBD1 or TRBD2 (7 bases each). The CDR3 has 18 residues. The ends were cut back, 5 bases at V and 3 bases at J, with 23 bases in the middle. Germline CDR1 reads MDHEN; CDR2 reads SYDVKM. CDR3 amino acids: CASSPLPRGGDRYNEQFF. In DNA form, the CDR3 reads TGTGCCAGCAGTCCCTTACCCAGGGGGGGGGATCGCTACAATGAGCAGTTCTTC.

This clonotype was seen at least ten times. The chain joins TRBV3-1 to TRBJ1-1, with 9 nucleotides matching TRBD1. Looked up from germline, CDR1 is LGHDT and CDR2 is YNNKEL (reference sequence). The CDR3 has 14 residues. The trim removed 1 base at V and 12 bases at J, leaving 9 bases unmatched. CDR3 amino acids: CASSQAHTGQGTFF. The CDR3 DNA is TGTGCCAGCAGCCAAGCTCATACGGGACAGGGAACTTTCTTT.

Only a few counts were recorded for this clonotype. V and J are TRBV9 and TRBJ2-2, with D tentatively TRBD1 (5 bases). V gave up 0 bases and J gave up 3 bases, with 15 bases separating them. Germline V gene data show CDR1 as SGDLS and CDR2 as YYNGEE. CDR3 length: 17 residues. CDR3 sequence reads: CASSVGRQGRYTGELFF. The CDR3 DNA reads as TGTGCCAGCAGCGTAGGTCGGCAGGGAAGGTACACCGGGGAGCTGTTTTTT. The full variable domain, completed using reference TRBV9 and TRBJ2-2, is DSGVTQTPKHLITATGQRVTLRCSPRSGDLSVYWYQQSLDQGLQFLIQYYNGEERAKGNILERFSAQQFPDLHSELNLSSLELGDSALYFCASSVGRQGRYTGELFFGEGSRLTVL.

About this clonotype itself: A read error may be the cause here, since a much bigger clone is one base away. The genes are TRBV12-3 or TRBV12-4 and TRBJ1-4; the D gene is possibly TRBD1 (6 bases). V was trimmed by 2 bases and J by 6 bases, leaving 10 bases between them. CDR3 length: 14 residues. CDR3 in DNA: TGTGCCAGCAGTTTAAGGGGGAGGGATGAAAAACTGTTTTTT. As protein: CASSLRGRDEKLFF.

This clonotype was seen at least ten times. This chain connects TRBV28 to TRBJ1-2; D remains unclear. The CDR3 is 12 residues long. V was shortened by 5 bases and J by 4 bases, with 8 bases between the two germline ends. CDR1 is MDHEN and CDR2 is SYDVKM in the germline V gene. The chain's CDR3 is CASSPRGYGYTF. CDR3 nucleotides: TGTGCCAGCAGTCCCCGGGGCTATGGCTACACCTTC.

Ten or more counts support this clonotype. This chain links TRBV28 with TRBJ2-7; D is perhaps TRBD1 or TRBD2 (5 bases each). This CDR3 has 13 amino acids. V was cut by 3 bases and J by 2 bases, with 8 bases left in between. Germline V CDR1 and CDR2: MDHEN, SYDVKM. In nucleotides, the CDR3 is TGTGCCAGCAGTTTGGGGGATACCTACGAGCAGTACTTC. Translating it yields CASSLGDTYEQYF.

This clonotype appeared a few times. V and J are TRBV19 and TRBJ2-5, with 7 positions matching TRBD2. The CDR3 extends over 17 amino acids. Unmatched junction bases numbered 8, after V lost 1 base and J lost 0 bases. The V gene's germline CDR1 is LNHDA and CDR2 SQIVND (reference sequence). The CDR3 nucleotides are TGTGCCAGTAGTATAGCAAGCGGGGACCCTTACCAAGAGACCCAGTACTTC. Translating it yields CASSIASGDPYQETQYF.

This clonotype was seen many times. J is TRBJ2-1 and V is TRBV7-8; 14 positions agree with TRBD2. V trimming: 3 bases; J trimming: 8 bases; junction bases outside the gene matches: 9. From germline, CDR1 is SGHVS and CDR2 FQNEAQ. The CDR3 runs 17 residues. The CDR3 DNA sequence: TGTGCCAGCAGCTTCCTCGGGACTAGCGGGAGCGGCCATGAGCAGTTCTTC. Amino acids: CASSFLGTSGSGHEQFF.

This clonotype showed up just a few times. This sequence joins TRBV2 and TRBJ2-4; tentatively, D is TRBD1 or TRBD2 (5 bases each). Trimming removed 8 bases from V and 10 bases from J, with 12 bases in between. This CDR3 region has 11 residues. Per the germline V gene, CDR1 is SNHLY and CDR2 is FYNNEI. The CDR3 DNA follows: TGTGCCAGCTGGGACGGTAAAATTCAGTACTTC. The encoded protein is CASWDGKIQYF.

This clonotype came up many times. The chain combines TRBV2 with TRBJ2-7, with D tentatively TRBD1 (5 bases). This CDR3 has 14 residues. Germline-derived CDR1 and CDR2 are SNHLY and FYNNEI. V was shortened by 3 bases and J by 5 bases, with 14 bases between the two germline ends. The CDR3 region has the DNA TGTGCCAGCAGTGATGGACACTTTGGAAACGAGCAGTACTTC. Encoded protein: CASSDGHFGNEQYF.

In its sample, this clonotype was seen a few times. V usage is TRBV20-1 and J usage is TRBJ2-1; D remains ambiguous. From germline, CDR1 is DFQATT and CDR2 SNEGSKA (reference sequence). V was shortened by 0 bases and J by 0 bases, with 6 bases between the two germline ends. This CDR3 spans 14 amino acids. CDR3 nucleotide sequence: TGCAGTGCTAGAGATCTTGGCTCCTACAATGAGCAGTTCTTC. Its protein product is CSARDLGSYNEQFF.

The chain is built from TRBV9 and TRBJ2-2; 10 nucleotides match TRBD2. V lost 2 bases, J lost 6 bases, and 4 bases stayed unmatched. Germline V gene data show CDR1 as SGDLS and CDR2 as YYNGEE. The CDR3 has 15 amino acids. CDR3 amino acids: CASSVSGRAAGELFF. The CDR3 DNA reads TGTGCCAGCAGCGTCAGCGGGAGGGCCGCCGGGGAGCTGTTTTTT.

The chain joins TRBV28 to TRBJ2-7, with 12 bases identical to TRBD2. From germline, CDR1 is MDHEN and CDR2 SYDVKM. This CDR3 is built from 15 residues. The V segment lost 6 bases and the J segment 6 bases; nucleotides outside the gene matches: 9. The CDR3 nucleotides read TGTGCCAGCAGGGGTAACAGGGGACTAGCGGGCGAGCAGTACTTC. Its translation is CASRGNRGLAGEQYF.

This clonotype has a count of ten or more. The rearrangement links TRBV7-3 to TRBJ2-3; D possibly corresponds to TRBD1 (5 bases). CDR1 is SGHTA and CDR2 is FQGTGA in the germline V gene. This CDR3 spans 13 amino acids. Trimming pared 3 bases from V and 6 bases from J, leaving 10 bases between. The CDR3 nucleotides read TGTGCCAGCAGCTTGGGGCAGTGGGATACGCAGTATTTT. This sequence encodes CASSLGQWDTQYF.

This clonotype came up a few times. The chain employs TRBV4-1 and TRBJ1-1; 9 positions agree with TRBD1. Germline CDR1 is MGHRA and CDR2 is YSYEKL. There are 18 residues in the CDR3. After removal of 4 bases from V and 1 base from J, the junction contained 13 bases not matched to a gene. The DNA for the CDR3 is TGCGCCAGCAGCCTTCCGACAGGGGGGACATCTAGGAACACTGAAGCTTTCTTT. This gives the protein CASSLPTGGTSRNTEAFF.

This clonotype was recorded at least ten times. The chain carries TRBV28 and TRBJ2-1; D is uncertain. This CDR3 spans 15 amino acids. V shed 6 bases and J shed 8 bases, with 20 bases lying between them. The germline CDR1 and CDR2 sequences are MDHEN and SYDVKM. The CDR3 protein is CASRPEDRWWDEQFF. DNA for the CDR3: TGTGCCAGCAGACCAGAGGACCGTTGGTGGGATGAGCAGTTCTTC.

The chain links TRBV7-2 to TRBJ2-6; D may correspond to TRBD1 or TRBD2 (6 bases each). V was shortened by 5 bases and J by 1 base, with 15 bases between the two germline ends. This CDR3 has 17 residues. Germline V gene sequence: CDR1 SGHTA, CDR2 FQGNSA. As DNA, the CDR3 is TGTGCCAGCAGCGCGGCGGGACAAAAGTCTGGGGCCAACGTCCTGACTTTC. It specifies CASSAAGQKSGANVLTF. Complete variable domain (other parts from reference TRBV7-2 and TRBJ2-6): GAGVSQSPSNKVTEKGKDVELRCDPISGHTALYWYRQSLGQGLEFLIYFQGNSAPDKSGLPSDRFSAERTGGSVSTLTIQRTQQEDSAVYLCASSAAGQKSGANVLTFGAGSRLTVL.

This clonotype was counted between two and nine times. The DNA of the CDR3 is TGCAGCGTTGCTATCAGGAACTCCTACGAGCAGTACTTC. Translating gives CSVAIRNSYEQYF. The rearrangement uses TRBV29-1 and TRBJ2-7; D is uncertain. The CDR3 length is 13 residues. Germline loops: CDR1 SQVTM, CDR2 ANQGSEA. Trimming took off 4 bases at V and 0 bases at J, with 10 bases between the two ends.

This clonotype was counted ten times or more. The chain carries TRBV28 and TRBJ1-5; no definite D call. The CDR3 has 16 amino acids. V was cut by 4 bases and J by 1 base, with 14 bases left in between. Germline V CDR1 and CDR2: MDHEN, SYDVKM. CDR3 protein: CASSSPWVGSNQPQHF. The CDR3, as DNA: TGTGCCAGCAGTTCCCCGTGGGTAGGGAGCAATCAGCCCCAGCATTTT. The complete variable domain, with remaining parts taken from reference TRBV28 and TRBJ1-5, reads DVKVTQSSRYLVKRTGEKVFLECVQDMDHENMFWYRQDPGLGLRLIYFSYDVKMKEKGDIPEGYSVSREKKERFSLILESASTNQTSMYLCASSSPWVGSNQPQHFGDGTRLSIL.

This clonotype showed up just a few times. This may be a read error, as it is one base from a much larger clone. The chain couples TRBV5-1 to TRBJ2-1, with D possibly TRBD1 on 6 matching bases. Germline V CDR1 and CDR2: SGHRS, YFSETQ. The CDR3 totals 13 residues. V lost 2 bases and J 5 bases, leaving 8 bases between the germline ends. DNA for the CDR3: TGCGCCAGCAGCTTCGGACAGAACAATGAGCAGTTCTTC. This translates into CASSFGQNNEQFF.

This clonotype appeared a single time. Mismatch with germline at one junction end may stem from a read error. The chain is built from TRBV20-1 and TRBJ1-1, with a tentative D call TRBD1 (5 bases). CDR1 DFQATT and CDR2 SNEGSKA come from the germline V gene (reference sequence). This CDR3 has 14 residues. The CDR3 spells CSASFPAGNTETFF. Written as DNA, the CDR3 is TGCAGTGCTAGCTTCCCGGCAGGGAACACTGAAACTTTCTTT.

The sample holds many counts of this clonotype. V and J are TRBV29-1 and TRBJ1-1; 7 bases line up with TRBD1. This CDR3 comprises 14 residues. The V gene end was trimmed by 7 bases and the J gene end by 0 bases; junction bases not matched to a gene: 8. CDR1 is SQVTM, CDR2 ANQGSEA, per germline. The CDR3 region has the DNA TGCAGCGCTTCCCCCGGGACAGTGAACACTGAAGCTTTCTTT. Residues: CSASPGTVNTEAFF.

This clonotype was found many times. V is TRBV5-1 and J is TRBJ2-1; 8 bases agree with TRBD1. Germline-derived CDR1 and CDR2 are SGHRS and YFSETQ. The CDR3 runs to 14 residues. J gave up 8 bases and V 4 bases, and 8 bases lay outside the gene matches. The CDR3 DNA reads as TGCGCCAGCAGCCCGGGACAGGAAGGGGATGAGCAGTTCTTC. Protein product: CASSPGQEGDEQFF.

This clonotype was found many times. The V gene is TRBV28, the J gene TRBJ2-2, with D possibly being TRBD2 (5 bases). This CDR3 is built from 16 residues. Trimming left V 2 bases short and J 9 bases short, with 19 bases between. The V gene's germline CDR1 is MDHEN and CDR2 SYDVKM. The chain's CDR3 is CASSLRASSRKRELFF. The CDR3 nucleotides read TGTGCCAGCAGTTTAAGGGCCTCTAGCCGGAAACGGGAGCTGTTTTTT.

The chain uses TRBV18 and TRBJ1-5; D is unclear. Deletions cut 5 bases from V and 3 bases from J, with 8 bases between. The length of the CDR3 is 13 residues. Germline loops: CDR1 KGHSH, CDR2 LQKENI. The CDR3 sequence: CASSGMDNQPQHF. The CDR3 DNA reads as TGTGCCAGCTCAGGGATGGACAATCAGCCCCAGCATTTT.

This chain joins TRBV4-2 and TRBJ1-2; the D is unclear. The CDR3 covers 13 residues. Trimming removed 0 bases from V and 8 bases from J, with 10 bases in between. From germline, CDR1 is LGHNA and CDR2 YNFKEQ. CDR3 amino acids: CASSQDLGIGYTF. The CDR3 coding sequence is TGTGCCAGCAGCCAAGATCTTGGGATCGGCTACACCTTC.